Given below is one TCR beta chain in context. Its antigen is as yet unknown. This specimen belongs to a study of cytomegalovirus exposure and HLA in healthy donors. The PCR employed 60 Vbeta primers together with 13 Jbeta primers. Method: immunoSEQ multiplex PCR; TCRdb's copy keeps in-frame clones and lacks some. Among 160,000 or so clones listed, around 78% were seen once. Study outcomes and limitations: A later analysis found that most CMV-associated TCR beta chains appeared HLA-restricted.

The TCR comes from a middle-aged woman in good health and CMV-seronegative. The specimen sequenced was PBMCs.

The CDR3 DNA follows: TGTGCCAGCGCCCGACTAGCGGGGGGACAAGAGACCCAGTACTTC. The encoded protein is CASARLAGGQETQYF. V gene TRBV27 combines with J gene TRBJ2-5, with 13 bases aligning to TRBD2. The CDR3 spans 15 residues. Germline values: CDR1 MNHEY, CDR2 SMNVEV (reference sequence). Trimming at V came to 8 bases and at J to 2 bases, leaving 5 bases not matched to a gene.